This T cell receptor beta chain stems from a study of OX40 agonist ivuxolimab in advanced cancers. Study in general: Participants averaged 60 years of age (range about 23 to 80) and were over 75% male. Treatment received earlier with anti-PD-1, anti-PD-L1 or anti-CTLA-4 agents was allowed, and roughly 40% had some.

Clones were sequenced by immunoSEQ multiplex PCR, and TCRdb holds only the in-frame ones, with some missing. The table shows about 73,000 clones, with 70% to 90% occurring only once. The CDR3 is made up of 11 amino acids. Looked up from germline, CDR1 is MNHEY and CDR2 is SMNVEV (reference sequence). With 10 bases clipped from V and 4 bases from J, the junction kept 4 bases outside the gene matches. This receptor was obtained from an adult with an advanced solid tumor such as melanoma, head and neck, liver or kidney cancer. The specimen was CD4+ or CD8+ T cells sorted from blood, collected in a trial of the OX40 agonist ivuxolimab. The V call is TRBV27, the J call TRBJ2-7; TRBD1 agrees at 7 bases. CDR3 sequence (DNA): TGTGCCATCGGGGACAGATACGAGCAGTACTTC. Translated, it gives CAIGDRYEQYF.